One sample yielded the 23 T cell receptor beta chains listed below, sequenced in a study of regulatory T cells in long-lasting Graves disease. Time point indicated: persistent/refractory GD, antithyroid drugs over 5 years with positive TRAb. The TCR library used RNA extracted from PBMCs. For TCR beta, libraries came from iRepertoire HTBI primers and Arm-PCR of CDR3 regions. TCRdb itself ran the multiplex PCR reads through MiXCR, one entry per CDR3 protein. The sample lists 300,000 to 500,000 distinct CDR3 sequences, more than 20% occurring once. The sequencing here drew on peripheral blood mononuclear cells (PBMCs), taken when the disease was refractory, from a patient treated with antithyroid drugs. The receptor set was obtained from a female donor with Graves disease.

The rearrangement links TRBV4-1 to TRBJ2-7, with D perhaps matching TRBD2 (6 bases). This CDR3 has 16 amino acids. Trimming stripped 1 base from V and 3 bases from J, with 16 bases between. CDR1 and CDR2 (germline): MGHRA, YSYEKL. The CDR3 DNA reads TGCGCCAGCAGCCAAGTGGAGGGACTGGGAAACTACGAGCAGTACTTC. Translation gives CASSQVEGLGNYEQYF.

The V call is TRBV20-1, the J call TRBJ2-3, with 8 nucleotides matching TRBD2. The J segment lost 4 bases and the V segment lost 6 bases, leaving 9 bases of the junction unmatched. Germline V gene data show CDR1 as DFQATT and CDR2 as SNEGSKA (reference sequence). The CDR3 runs to 14 residues. DNA for the CDR3: TGCAGTGCCCTGCGCGCGGGGGGACCAGATACGCAGTATTTT. This encodes CSALRAGGPDTQYF.

This sequence joins TRBV20-1 and TRBJ1-1; no firm D call. CDR1 and CDR2 from the germline V gene are DFQATT and SNEGSKA (reference sequence). Between the trimmed V and J ends, which lost 1 base and 4 bases, there was a span of 7 bases. The CDR3 consists of 12 residues. CDR3 nucleotides: TGCAGTGCTAGAGCCGAGAGCACTGAAGCTTTCTTT. It codes for CSARAESTEAFF.

This clonotype came up a few times. The CDR3 sequence is CASSLGPGNEQFF. In DNA form, the CDR3 reads TGTGCCAGCAGTTTAGGGCCAGGCAATGAGCAGTTCTTC. This sequence joins TRBV12-3 or TRBV12-4 and TRBJ2-1; D ambiguous. The CDR3 loop spans 13 amino acids. Trimming removed 1 base from V and 6 bases from J, with 7 bases in between.

The genes are TRBV7-8 and TRBJ1-5; D remains unclear. Germline V gene data show CDR1 as SGHVS and CDR2 as FQNEAQ. The CDR3 consists of 13 residues. Trimming took 11 bases from V and 3 from J, leaving 14 bases between them. The chain's CDR3 is CASSGSDNQPQHF. In nucleotides, the CDR3 is TGTGCCTCTTCTGGGTCAGACAATCAGCCCCAGCATTTT.

The rearrangement joins TRBV7-9 to TRBJ2-1, with D possibly matching TRBD2 (6 bases). Per germline, CDR1 SEHNR and CDR2 FQNEAQ (reference sequence). Trimming shortened V by 7 bases and J by 5 bases, and 24 bases separated the two germline ends. CDR3 length: 17 residues. CDR3 in DNA: TGTGCCAGCAACTCCACAGCAACGGGACTTACCGACAATGAGCAGTTCTTC. Translating gives CASNSTATGLTDNEQFF. Full variable domain (remainder filled in from reference TRBV7-9 and TRBJ2-1): DTGVSQNPRHKITKRGQNVTFRCDPISEHNRLYWYRQTLGQGPEFLTYFQNEAQLEKSRLLSDRFSAERPKGSFSTLEIQRTEQGDSAMYLCASNSTATGLTDNEQFFGPGTRLTVL.

The rearrangement links TRBV2 to TRBJ1-6; TRBD1 might be the D (6 bases). Germline CDR1 is SNHLY and CDR2 is FYNNEI. The V end was cut by 7 bases, the J end by 3 bases, with 7 bases between. The CDR3 totals 13 residues. This chain's CDR3 is CASTGDYNSPLHF. The DNA for the CDR3 is TGTGCCAGCACAGGGGACTATAATTCACCCCTCCACTTT.

The chain combines TRBV7-2 with TRBJ2-5, with D perhaps matching TRBD1 (5 bases). The CDR3 is 15 residues long. Germline V gene sequence: CDR1 SGHTA, CDR2 FQGNSA. V shed 5 bases and J shed 5 bases, with 18 bases lying between them. The CDR3 protein is CASSLDQGYLETQYF. CDR3 in DNA: TGTGCCAGCAGCCTTGATCAGGGTTATTTGGAGACCCAGTACTTC.

The rearrangement joins TRBV18 to TRBJ1-5; D unresolved. This CDR3 has 14 residues. CDR1 and CDR2 (germline): KGHSH, LQKENI. V was clipped by 0 bases and J by 6 bases, with 9 bases between them. The CDR3: CASSPPWEGQPQHF. As DNA, the CDR3 is TGTGCCAGCTCACCACCGTGGGAAGGTCAGCCCCAGCATTTT.

This rearrangement joins TRBV29-1 to TRBJ2-5, with D possibly matching TRBD2 (6 bases). The end of the DNA fits TRBJ2-7 better, so the J call may be wrong. The CDR3 contains 12 residues. Per the germline V gene, CDR1 is SQVTM and CDR2 is ANQGSEA. The CDR3 here is CSVVEGNYEQYF. CDR3 sequence (DNA): TGCAGCGTTGTGGAGGGGAATTACGAGCAGTACTTC.

The gene calls are TRBV7-2 and TRBJ1-2; TRBD1 is a possible D gene (5 bases). Germline V gives CDR1 SGHTA, CDR2 FQGNSA. This CDR3 comprises 14 residues. The germline V and J ends were trimmed by 4 bases and 2 bases, with 11 bases remaining between them. The CDR3 DNA follows: TGTGCCAGCAGCTGGGGCACAGAGAACTATGGCTACACCTTC. Translation gives CASSWGTENYGYTF.

The chain carries TRBV7-2 and TRBJ2-1; D may be TRBD1 or TRBD2 (7 bases each). V was shortened by 6 bases and J by 8 bases, with 17 bases between the two germline ends. Germline V CDR1 and CDR2: SGHTA, FQGNSA. CDR3 length: 14 amino acids. As DNA, the CDR3 is TGTGCCAGCAGAAGGGGAGGGGGCGGGGATGAGCAGTTCTTC. Residues: CASRRGGGGDEQFF.

A few counts support this clonotype. The CDR3 DNA reads TGCGCCAGCACCCGGGTGGGAGAGACCCAGTACTTC. It yields the protein CASTRVGETQYF. This chain links TRBV5-1 with TRBJ2-5; D gene ambiguous. The V end was cut by 6 bases, the J end by 4 bases, with 10 bases between. CDR1 and CDR2 from the germline V gene are SGHRS and YFSETQ. This CDR3 contains 12 residues.

This chain uses TRBV5-8 with TRBJ1-5; TRBD1 might be the D (5 bases). Trimming pared 6 bases from V and 3 bases from J, leaving 16 bases between. The CDR3 runs to 15 residues. Germline CDR1 reads SGHTS; CDR2 reads YDEGEE. CDR3 DNA: TGTGCCAGCACCCCATGGGACCTTAACAATCAGCCCCAGCATTTT. It yields the protein CASTPWDLNNQPQHF.

The rearrangement links TRBV12-3 or TRBV12-4 to TRBJ2-7; 7 bases fit TRBD2. V shed 8 bases and J 3 bases; nucleotides not matched to a gene: 4. This CDR3 spans 12 amino acids. The CDR3: CASRGVFYEQYF. CDR3 sequence (DNA): TGTGCCAGCCGGGGGGTCTTCTACGAGCAGTACTTC.

The rearrangement links TRBV7-9 to TRBJ1-5; weak D call: TRBD1 (6 bases). Looked up from germline, CDR1 is SEHNR and CDR2 is FQNEAQ (reference sequence). V was cut by 5 bases and J by 5 bases, with 13 bases left in between. CDR3 size: 14 residues. For the CDR3, the DNA is TGTGCCAGCAGCCTACAGGGTGGGGATCAGCCCCAGCATTTT. It yields the protein CASSLQGGDQPQHF.

About this clonotype itself: An end of the junction does not agree with germline; a read error may underlie this. This chain links TRBV6-4 with TRBJ2-7; D is perhaps TRBD2 (5 bases). This CDR3 is 13 amino acids long. In germline, CDR1 is MRHNA, CDR2 SNTAGT. For the CDR3, the DNA is TGTGCCACCAGTTCCCACGAGGGTGGCGAGCAGTACTTC. This encodes CATSSHEGGEQYF.

This clonotype was counted ten times or more. The chain employs TRBV12-3 or TRBV12-4 and TRBJ2-7; D is possibly TRBD1 (6 bases). The length of the CDR3 is 11 residues. Trimming left V 6 bases short and J 5 bases short, with 8 bases between. CDR3 sequence: CASSYRDEQYF. The CDR3 coding sequence is TGTGCCAGCAGCTACAGGGACGAGCAGTACTTC.

This chain joins TRBV3-1 and TRBJ2-7, with 9 nucleotides matching TRBD1. Germline values: CDR1 LGHDT, CDR2 YNNKEL (reference sequence). This CDR3 is 15 amino acids long. V dropped 6 bases and J dropped 3; count of bases not matched to a gene: 9. The CDR3 DNA sequence: TGTGCCAGCAGTTCTGCCGGGACAGGGTTCTACGAGCAGTACTTC. Protein sequence: CASSSAGTGFYEQYF.

The chain combines TRBV9 with TRBJ2-5; possible D gene TRBD2, 7 bases. Germline lookup yields CDR1 SGDLS and CDR2 YYNGEE. CDR3 length: 17 amino acids. V lost 0 bases and J 5 bases, leaving 20 bases between the germline ends. The chain's CDR3 is CASSVDPSGGQVETQYF. Written as DNA, the CDR3 is TGTGCCAGCAGCGTAGACCCCTCGGGGGGCCAGGTGGAGACCCAGTACTTC.

This clonotype has more than one count but fewer than ten. The gene calls are TRBV7-2 and TRBJ2-7; D assignment may be TRBD1 or TRBD2 (5 bases each). Trimming removed 4 bases at V and 4 bases at J, with 11 bases between. The CDR3 is 13 amino acids. Germline CDR1 and CDR2: SGHTA and FQGNSA. This CDR3 reads CASSSRDRYEQYF. The CDR3 DNA reads as TGTGCCAGCAGCTCCAGGGACCGATACGAGCAGTACTTC.

This clonotype was seen once. Germline is not matched at one junction end, which may reflect a read error. The chain joins TRBV6-1 to TRBJ2-2, with TRBD2 matching over 11 bases. Germline CDR1 MNHNS, CDR2 SASEGT. CDR3 length: 15 residues. CDR3 nucleotides: TGCGCCAGCAGCCAAGACGTGACTAGCGGGAGGGAGCTGTTTTTT. Translated: CASSQDVTSGRELFF.

This clonotype was seen a few times. The chain combines TRBV27 with TRBJ1-5, with a weak D call TRBD1 (6 bases). This CDR3 spans 11 amino acids. V was cut by 6 bases and J by 14 bases, with 14 bases left in between. Germline V gives CDR1 MNHEY, CDR2 SMNVEV (reference sequence). CDR3 protein: CASRGGREEHF. The CDR3 region has the DNA TGTGCCAGCAGGGGGGGCAGGGAGGAGCATTTT.